This TCR beta chain was sequenced during a study of early T cells in non-severe SARS-CoV-2 infection listed by TCRdb under 2021. A note on the overall study: Because TCR sequencing relied on bulk RNA taken from unsorted whole blood, pairing of alpha and beta chains was not possible.

Points the paper makes about the study in general: VDJdb matching was skewed toward anti-spike CD8 responses, so virus-specific expansions were likely underestimated and private and CD4 specificities were missed.

This was a case-control study nested in a cohort of healthcare workers in London, UK, who had nasopharyngeal swab PCR tests and blood samples taken every week. Healthcare workers were recruited during the week of the UK lockdown, between 23 and 31 March 2020, and followed weekly for up to roughly 15 weeks. As regards this clonotype: No cognate antigen has been identified for it. No quality values exist for individual bases; no much larger clone is one base distant.

The library relied on 5' RACE. The run used a NextSeq 500. In the TCR library protocol, unique molecular identifiers were attached to individual cDNA molecules to correct for PCR bias and sequencing error. Both TCR alpha and beta chains were sequenced, and tight co-correlation was observed between alpha and beta sequence abundances in each sample. As for the original processing: Decombinator V4 was used to perform V gene, J gene and CDR3 annotation of TCR sequences. TCRs were defined as expanded if a significant change between any two time points was detected under a Poisson model with p below 0.0001. TCR abundances were normalised to the total number of TCRs sequenced in each sample and reported as counts per million. TRAV1-2 paired with TRAJ12, TRAJ20 or TRAJ33 defined MAIT TCRs, while TRAV10 paired with TRAJ18 defined iNKT TCRs. VDJdb, accessed 1 November 2021, was searched for CMV, EBV and SARS-CoV-2 annotated TCRs, excluding TCRs annotated for multiple antigens. The public reads were quality trimmed at Q25 with fastp and then assembled into clones with MiXCR by TCRdb, keeping productive beta chains. Each CDR3 protein gets just one entry, which takes the most common genes and DNA from the rows behind it. TCRdb's processing, not the authors', yielded these V and J calls. Here the sample has approximately 76,000 distinct CDR3 sequences; approximately 11% occur a single time. Clones ranked in the top ten supply about 4.4% of the sample.

The V end gives up 6 bases and the J end 6 bases, leaving 6 bases in the junction not matched to a gene. The CDR3 spans 14 residues, from the cysteine through the phenylalanine. The kept DNA is CDR3 alone, 42 bases in frame from the first base. The germline V gene (reference sequence) gives CDR1 as DFQATT and CDR2 as SNEGSKA. The rearrangement joined TRBV20-1 to TRBJ2-3; 13 central bases correspond to TRBD2. The TCR was taken from an adult who was a healthcare worker with PCR-confirmed SARS-CoV-2 infection or an uninfected control (not recorded which). What was sequenced was whole blood. The DNA sequence reads TGCAGTGCCCCGACTAGCGGGGGGTCCGATACGCAGTATTTT. This translates into CSAPTSGGSDTQYF.